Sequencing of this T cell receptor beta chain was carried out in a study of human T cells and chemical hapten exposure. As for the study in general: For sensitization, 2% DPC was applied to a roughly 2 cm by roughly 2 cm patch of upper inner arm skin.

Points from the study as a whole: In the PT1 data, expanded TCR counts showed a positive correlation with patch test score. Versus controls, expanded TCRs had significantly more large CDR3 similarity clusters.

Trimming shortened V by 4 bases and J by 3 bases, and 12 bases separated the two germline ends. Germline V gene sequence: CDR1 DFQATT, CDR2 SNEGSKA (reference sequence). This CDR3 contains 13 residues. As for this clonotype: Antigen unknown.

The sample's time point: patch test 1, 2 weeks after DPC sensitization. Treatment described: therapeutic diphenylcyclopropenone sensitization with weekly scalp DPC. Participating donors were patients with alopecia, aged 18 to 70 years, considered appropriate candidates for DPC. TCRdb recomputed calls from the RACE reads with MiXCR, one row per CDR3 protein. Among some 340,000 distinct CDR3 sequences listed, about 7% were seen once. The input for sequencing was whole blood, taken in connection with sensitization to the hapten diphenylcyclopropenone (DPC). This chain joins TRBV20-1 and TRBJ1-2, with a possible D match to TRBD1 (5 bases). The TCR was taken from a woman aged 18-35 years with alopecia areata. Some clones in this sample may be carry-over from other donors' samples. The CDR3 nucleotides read TGCAGTGCTACCGGGACGGACTACTATGGCTACACCTTC. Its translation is CSATGTDYYGYTF.